Listed below are T cell receptor beta chains from one sample, sequenced in a study of cytomegalovirus exposure and HLA in healthy donors. Measured with immunoSEQ multiplex PCR; TCRdb has only the in-frame clones, and not every one. This table has over 200,000 clones, 85% to 90% appearing once. Input material: PBMCs. The source is a woman aged 18-29 years in good health and CMV-seronegative. Each CDR3 is given with its conserved first and last residue. The D gene is left open where the match is weak.

d_call	j_call	v_call	cdr3_aa
-	TRBJ1-1	TRBV28	CASSLGSFRIEAFF
TRBD1	TRBJ1-2	TRBV19	CASSISTGDGYTF
-	TRBJ1-3	TRBV7-3	CASIQGAGYPRLSGNTIYF
-	TRBJ2-3	TRBV7-8	CASSLASVDTDTQYF
-	TRBJ2-1	TRBV5-5	CASSPPPHNEQFF
-	TRBJ1-5	TRBV19	CASSIVSGTESNQPQHF
-	TRBJ2-2	TRBV12-5	CASGRTSGELFF
-	TRBJ2-3	TRBV6-1	CASSDSPGGTDTQYF
TRBD2	TRBJ2-7	TRBV7-8	CASSLNSGSESYEQYF
-	TRBJ2-2	TRBV29-1	CSVVTVLTGELFF
-	TRBJ2-7	TRBV6-5	CASIGANEQYF
TRBD2	TRBJ2-3	TRBV4-1	CASSPTPRSGSGADTQYF
-	TRBJ2-7	TRBV5-1	CASSEVAGTYEQYF
TRBD1	TRBJ2-7	TRBV10-3	CATHPGTAYEQYF
TRBD2	TRBJ2-2	TRBV9	CASSGPIAGGPGELFF
TRBD1	TRBJ1-5	TRBV9	CASTRTGRGLHSNQPQHF
-	TRBJ2-7	TRBV7-9	CASSLQGTSYEQYF
-	TRBJ1-1	TRBV7-8	CASSLEQEWNTEAFF
-	TRBJ2-7	TRBV19	CASSVSGLSYEQYF
-	TRBJ2-1	TRBV9	CASSLEGGNGGEQFF
-	TRBJ1-2	TRBV29-1	CSVSLLDYGYTF
TRBD2	TRBJ2-7	TRBV10-3	CAINAGDPYEQYF
TRBD2	TRBJ2-7	TRBV11-2	CASSPVAGGPSYEQYF
-	TRBJ1-5	TRBV4-2	CASSRGGPQPQHF
TRBD1	TRBJ2-5	TRBV5-1	CASSLRTGWAETQYF
TRBD2	TRBJ2-7	TRBV5-1	CASSVGTSGNHEQYF
TRBD2	TRBJ2-1	TRBV9	CASTQREGHNEQFF
TRBD2	TRBJ2-7	TRBV6-1	CASLREDREWEQYF
TRBD2	TRBJ2-7	TRBV14	CASSPTGTSGRKGYEQYF
TRBD2	TRBJ2-1	TRBV15	CATSRPPGLAGYNEQFF
TRBD2	TRBJ2-4	TRBV9	CASSVDGREGRLAKNIQYF
-	TRBJ2-2	TRBV19	CASNSRTGELFF
-	TRBJ2-2	TRBV4-3	CASSQDRVAAWGGELFF
-	TRBJ2-1	TRBV11-3	CASSQEGDEQFF
-	TRBJ2-5	TRBV5-4	CASSLVGLAREETQYF
TRBD1	TRBJ1-2	TRBV27	CASSPYIGGQGAPYGYTF
TRBD2	TRBJ2-1	TRBV27	CASTRTGGRGSSYNEQFF
-	TRBJ1-1	TRBV18	CASSPRGDVTEAFF
-	TRBJ2-5	TRBV14	CASTEGWRSETQYF
TRBD2	TRBJ2-1	TRBV12-5	CASGLVIGGDPAGNEQFF